These T cell receptor beta chains were read from a single sample in a study of blood T cell repertoires in COVID-19. Profiling relied on immunoSEQ multiplex PCR, and the TCRdb table lists in-frame clones only, not all of them. The sample includes 20,000 to 25,000 clones, 80% to 90% of them seen just once. The specimen sequenced was peripheral blood. These receptors originate from a man aged 45-60 years with active COVID-19. CDR3s include the opening cysteine and the closing phenylalanine or tryptophan. A D gene is named only where the DNA matches it firmly. The size of a clone is reported for some rows only, either as once, few or many, or as a class for expanded clones.

.	.	TRBJ1-5	TRBV3-1/TRBV3-2	CASSQDVSGFQPQHF	TGTGCCAGCAGCCAAGATGTATCAGGGTTTCAGCCCCAGCATTTT
.	TRBD2	TRBJ2-3	TRBV27	CASRVAGGPPDTQYF	TGTGCCAGCAGGGTAGCGGGGGGGCCTCCAGATACGCAGTATTTT
.	.	TRBJ2-5	TRBV5-1	CASSLGVGSQETQYF	TGCGCCAGCAGCTTGGGGGTCGGGAGCCAAGAGACCCAGTACTTC
.	TRBD2	TRBJ2-1	TRBV6-6	CASSPGTSGADEQFF	TGTGCCAGCAGTCCCGGGACTAGCGGGGCAGATGAGCAGTTCTTC
.	.	TRBJ1-4	TRBV7-6	CASSPLPGLNEKLFF	TGTGCCAGCAGCCCCCTCCCAGGGTTGAACGAAAAACTGTTTTTT
.	TRBD1	TRBJ1-3	TRBV25-1	CASTSGGLGNTIYF	TGTGCCAGCACCTCAGGGGGTTTGGGAAACACCATATATTTT
.	.	TRBJ2-5	TRBV7-2	CASSVRGKEETQYF	TGTGCCAGCAGCGTCCGGGGAAAGGAAGAGACCCAGTACTTC
.	.	TRBJ2-3	TRBV30	CAWSAGRGIDTQYF	TGTGCCTGGAGCGCGGGACGAGGGATAGATACGCAGTATTTT
.	TRBD1	TRBJ1-3	TRBV3-1/TRBV3-2	CASSPTGGSGNTIYF	TGTGCCAGCAGCCCGACAGGGGGATCTGGAAACACCATATATTTT
.	.	TRBJ1-6	TRBV5-6	CASSFPEAGGLNSPLHF	TGTGCCAGCAGCTTCCCCGAGGCGGGGGGACTTAATTCACCCCTCCACTTT
few	.	TRBJ2-3	TRBV7-3	CASSTGLTGGGDTQYF	TGTGCCAGCAGCACGGGACTAACAGGGGGAGGGGATACGCAGTATTTT
.	.	TRBJ2-1	TRBV7-2	CASSLAVGGLNEQFF	TGTGCCAGCAGCTTAGCAGTGGGGGGGCTGAATGAGCAGTTCTTC
once	.	TRBJ2-7	TRBV30	CAWSLPPGYEQYF	TGTGCCTGGAGTCTACCTCCAGGTTACGAGCAGTACTTC
once	TRBD1	TRBJ1-2	TRBV12-5	CASGSPGGQGSGYTF	TGTGCTAGTGGTTCCCCTGGAGGACAGGGGAGTGGCTACACCTTC
.	.	TRBJ2-7	TRBV6-5	CASSAGRGRHEQYF	TGTGCCAGCAGCGCTGGACGGGGTCGGCACGAGCAGTACTTC
.	TRBD1	TRBJ2-1	TRBV9	CASSASTGVRQFF	TGTGCCAGCAGCGCCTCGACAGGGGTTCGGCAGTTCTTC
.	.	TRBJ2-7	TRBV19	CASSQNRGHEQYF	TGTGCCAGTAGTCAGAACCGAGGGCACGAGCAGTACTTC
.	TRBD1	TRBJ1-5	TRBV19	CASSRAPDRGEFQPQHF	TGTGCCAGTAGTAGGGCCCCGGACAGGGGGGAGTTTCAGCCCCAGCATTTT
.	TRBD2	TRBJ2-2	TRBV7-9	CASSPGLAGGPDTGELFF	TGTGCCAGCAGCCCAGGACTAGCGGGGGGGCCTGACACCGGGGAGCTGTTTTTT
.	.	TRBJ2-7	TRBV7-2	CASSPGTPLGIFEQYF	TGTGCCAGCAGCCCCGGGACTCCCTTAGGGATTTTCGAGCAGTACTTC
.	.	TRBJ1-1	TRBV7-2	CASSLSTENTEAFF	TGTGCCAGCAGCTTGTCGACAGAGAACACTGAAGCTTTCTTT
.	.	TRBJ2-1	TRBV6-4	CASSDSVANEQFF	TGTGCCAGCAGTGACTCTGTAGCCAATGAGCAGTTCTTC
.	.	TRBJ1-4	TRBV4-1	CASSPLLGKLFF	TGCGCCAGCAGCCCCCTACTTGGTAAGCTGTTTTTT
.	.	TRBJ2-5	TRBV12-3/TRBV12-4	CATGGGETQYF	TGTGCCACCGGGGGTGGGGAGACCCAGTACTTC
.	.	TRBJ2-3	TRBV29-1	CSVGQSAGLSTDTQYF	TGCAGCGTTGGACAATCAGCAGGACTCAGCACAGATACGCAGTATTTT
few	TRBD1	TRBJ2-7	TRBV4-2	CASSQMTGPQYF	TGTGCCAGCAGCCAGATGACAGGGCCACAGTACTTC